The 16 T cell receptor beta chains given below trace back to one sample, sequenced in a study of cytomegalovirus exposure and HLA in healthy donors. Primers included in the PCR were 60 Vbeta and 13 Jbeta primers. This table comes from immunoSEQ multiplex PCR, and its TCRdb copy is limited to in-frame clones, with some not included. The sample gives approximately 170,000 clones, 65% to 70% of which show up once; 3.5% to 5.5% is in the top ten. Sample: PBMCs. These receptor sequences come from a woman aged 18-29 years in good health and CMV-seropositive.

The chain joins TRBV10-3 to TRBJ2-3; D is perhaps TRBD1 (6 bases). The CDR3 has 15 residues. In germline, CDR1 is ENHRY, CDR2 SYGVKD. Trimming took off 4 bases at V and 0 bases at J, with 11 bases between the two ends. This chain's CDR3 is CAISAGTTSTDTQYF. CDR3 nucleotides: TGTGCCATCAGTGCCGGGACAACAAGCACAGATACGCAGTATTTT.

V usage is TRBV7-2 and J usage is TRBJ2-7; D is perhaps TRBD1 (6 bases). The CDR3 runs to 16 residues. V gave up 1 base and J gave up 5 bases, with 18 bases separating them. Germline CDR1 and CDR2: SGHTA and FQGNSA. The CDR3 protein is CASSLGPFGTYHEQYF. The CDR3 DNA reads TGTGCCAGCAGCTTAGGTCCCTTCGGGACATATCACGAGCAGTACTTC.

In DNA form, the CDR3 reads TGTGCCAGCAGTATCAGACAGGGGGTAGTAGAAGGCTACACCTTC. This encodes CASSIRQGVVEGYTF. The gene calls are TRBV6-1 and TRBJ1-2; 9 nucleotides align to TRBD1. The ends lost 5 bases at V and 8 bases at J; junction bases unmatched: 12. Germline loops: CDR1 MNHNS, CDR2 SASEGT. The CDR3 covers 15 residues.

In its sample, this clone was seen once. The CDR3 loop is CAWTQGSGQPQHF. The CDR3 bases are TGTGCCTGGACACAGGGGTCTGGTCAGCCCCAGCATTTT. V is TRBV30 and J is TRBJ1-5; 7 positions agree with TRBD1. Germline V gene data show CDR1 as GTSNPN and CDR2 as SVGIG (reference sequence). J gave up 6 bases and V 4 bases, and 6 bases lay outside the gene matches. The CDR3 consists of 13 residues.

V gene TRBV10-3 combines with J gene TRBJ1-6; D unresolved. CDR1 and CDR2 (germline): ENHRY, SYGVKD. There are 14 residues in the CDR3. The V and J ends lost 3 bases and 5 bases respectively, with 8 bases between them. CDR3 sequence (DNA): TGTGCCATCAGTGACCATGAGGATAATTCACCCCTCCACTTT. Its protein is CAISDHEDNSPLHF.

The chain recombines TRBV2 with TRBJ2-2; the D gene is possibly TRBD1 (5 bases). The CDR3 loop spans 15 amino acids. Per the germline V gene, CDR1 is SNHLY and CDR2 is FYNNEI. V gave up 7 bases and J gave up 4 bases, with 16 bases separating them. CDR3 DNA: TGTGCCAGCACGTCAGGGCTCGTTGGCACCGGGGAGCTGTTTTTT. It is translated as CASTSGLVGTGELFF.

The chain couples TRBV5-4 to TRBJ1-2; no reliable D call. V was trimmed by 4 bases and J by 0 bases, leaving 10 bases between them. Germline CDR1 reads SGHNT; CDR2 reads YYREEE (reference sequence). The length of the CDR3 is 14 residues. For the CDR3, the DNA is TGTGCCAGCAGCCTGGTTCGAGCTAACTATGGCTACACCTTC. It codes for CASSLVRANYGYTF.

Only one count was recorded for this clone. The genes are TRBV19 and TRBJ2-5, with TRBD2 matching 12 bases. The germline V gene encodes CDR1 LNHDA and CDR2 SQIVND (reference sequence). The CDR3 sequence is 15 residues long. Unmatched junction bases numbered 2, after V lost 3 bases and J lost 3 bases. CDR3 residues: CASSILAGGKETQYF. For the CDR3, the DNA is TGTGCCAGTAGTATTCTAGCGGGAGGGAAAGAGACCCAGTACTTC.

This chain uses TRBV10-3 with TRBJ2-1; 13 bases map to TRBD2. This CDR3 region has 20 residues. The germline V gene has CDR1 ENHRY and CDR2 SYGVKD. The J segment lost 1 base and the V segment lost 4 bases, leaving 13 bases of the junction unmatched. CDR3 in amino acids: CAISGLGLAGEGESYNEQFF. The CDR3 DNA reads TGTGCCATCAGTGGGCTTGGACTAGCGGGAGAAGGGGAATCCTACAATGAGCAGTTCTTC.

V and J are TRBV2 and TRBJ1-2; 8 positions match TRBD1. The germline CDR1 and CDR2 sequences are SNHLY and FYNNEI. The CDR3 runs to 14 residues. J lost 5 bases, V lost 4 bases, and 6 bases had no gene match. In DNA form, the CDR3 reads TGTGCCAGCAGTGTAGGACAGGGCGGGTATGGCTACACCTTC. Translation gives CASSVGQGGYGYTF.

This clone has just a few counts. The chain recombines TRBV20-1 with TRBJ1-1; 7 nucleotides align to TRBD1. CDR3 length: 8 residues. Germline V gene data show CDR1 as DFQATT and CDR2 as SNEGSKA (reference sequence). CDR3: CRGQEAFF. The CDR3 DNA reads as TGCAGGGGACAGGAAGCTTTCTTT.

This clone was seen once. V and J are TRBV11-2 and TRBJ2-1; TRBD2 aligns across 9 bases. The CDR3 totals 15 residues. CDR1 is SGHAT, CDR2 FQNNGV, per germline. Trimming cost V 1 base and J 5 bases; bases outside gene matches: 3. CDR3 sequence reads: CASSLGSGSHNEQFF. In DNA form, the CDR3 reads TGTGCCAGCAGCTTAGGTAGCGGGAGCCACAATGAGCAGTTCTTC.

The chain couples TRBV27 to TRBJ2-5; possibly TRBD2 for D (6 bases). The CDR3 runs to 17 residues. V lost 5 bases, J lost 4 bases, and 23 bases lay in between. CDR1 is MNHEY and CDR2 is SMNVEV in the germline V gene (reference sequence). The CDR3 here is CASSPPPGTFGLETQYF. The CDR3, as DNA: TGTGCCAGCAGTCCCCCCCCCGGGACTTTTGGGTTAGAGACCCAGTACTTC.

The chain has TRBV5-1 and TRBJ1-3; 10 positions agree with TRBD1. The CDR3 has 18 residues. V was pared by 4 bases and J by 0 bases, with 10 bases of the junction left unmatched. CDR1 is SGHRS and CDR2 is YFSETQ in the germline V gene. The CDR3 protein is CASSLVGQGMDSGNTIYF. Here the CDR3 DNA reads TGCGCCAGCAGCCTCGTGGGACAGGGGATGGACTCTGGAAACACCATATATTTT.

The chain has TRBV7-3 and TRBJ2-3, with 10 bases matching TRBD2. V was clipped by 5 bases and J by 6 bases; unmatched bases: 17. This CDR3 comprises 18 residues. Germline assignment: CDR1 SGHTA and CDR2 FQGTGA. This chain's CDR3 is CASSPRALAGAQPDTQYF. Here the CDR3 DNA reads TGTGCCAGCAGCCCGCGGGCGCTAGCGGGGGCTCAGCCGGATACGCAGTATTTT. Variable domain in full (rest from reference TRBV7-3 and TRBJ2-3): GAGVSQTPSNKVTEKGKYVELRCDPISGHTALYWYRQSLGQGPEFLIYFQGTGAADDSGLPNDRFFAVRPEGSVSTLKIQRTERGDSAVYLCASSPRALAGAQPDTQYFGPGTRLTVL.

For the CDR3, the DNA is TGCAGCGTCGGTTTCCCCGGGGAGCTGTTTTTT. Encoded protein: CSVGFPGELFF. The chain combines TRBV29-1 with TRBJ2-2; no firm D call. Germline CDR1 is SQVTM and CDR2 is ANQGSEA. The CDR3 contains 11 residues. Trimming took 6 bases from V and 6 from J, leaving 8 bases between them.